This TCR beta chain emerged from a study of lung T cells in sarcoidosis with Löfgren's syndrome. Findings and limits, study-wide: Multiple Löfgren's syndrome patients reportedly shared TRAV12-1 and TRBV2 CDR3 motifs.

V gave up 0 bases and J gave up 0 bases; unmatched junction bases: 13. Per germline, CDR1 MNHEY and CDR2 SVGAGI. This CDR3 has 21 residues. This clonotype showed up many times. Its cognate antigen is unknown. MiXCR was run by TCRdb on the reads, yielding one entry per CDR3 protein. The sample lists 50,000 to 65,000 distinct CDR3 sequences; around 20% were seen once. The chain recombines TRBV6-5 with TRBJ2-3, with 12 bases fitting TRBD2. This clonotype originated in a human donor with sarcoidosis (Löfgren's syndrome or another form), or a control subject (not recorded which). Material for sequencing was CD4+ T cells from PBMCs. For the CDR3, the DNA is TGTGCCAGCAGTTACTCGATCCCCCTAGCGGGAGGGCCCTCGAGCACAGATACGCAGTATTTT. It specifies CASSYSIPLAGGPSSTDTQYF.